The T cell receptor (beta chain) described here comes from a study of vaccination effects on CD4 cells after COVID-19. Overall study findings and caveats: Substantial clonal contraction characterized both infection- and vaccine-induced clones late after vaccination.

Ahead of sequencing, the ViraFEST assay grew antigen-specific CD4+ T cells using viral peptide pools. The culture ran for approximately 10 days before CD4+ T cells were isolated. Each participant was administered two doses of either the BNT162b2 or the mRNA-1273 vaccine. Nucleocapsid antibodies stayed negative before and after vaccination, showing no earlier SARS-CoV-2 infection. They grew some 1.9 million PBMC in each well, adding 8.5 to 10 IU/ml IL-2 and around 10 ug/ml peptides. Fresh IL-2-containing medium replaced half the medium on days 3 and 7. The CDR3 is made up of 13 amino acids. Germline V gene lookup returns CDR1 SGHTA and CDR2 FQGTGA. Trimming shortened V by 2 bases and J by 5 bases, and 6 bases separated the two germline ends. In the case of this clone: The antigen is unknown.

Some clones are missing from TCRdb's copy, which holds only in-frame ones; the method was immunoSEQ multiplex PCR. The table lists around 69,000 clones, about 74% of them singletons. The sequences come from CD4+ T cells from PBMCs cultured with HCoV-229E spike peptides, collected after COVID-19 vaccination. This chain links TRBV7-3 with TRBJ2-2; a weak D match, TRBD2 (6 bases). This receptor was identified in a human donor who received a COVID-19 vaccine. Here the CDR3 DNA reads TGTGCCAGCAGCTTACTAGCGACCGGGGAGCTGTTTTTT. As protein: CASSLLATGELFF.